Detailed here is one TCR beta chain. The antigen remains undetermined. V lost 4 bases and J 4 bases, leaving 6 bases between the germline ends. Germline V gene lookup returns CDR1 SGHAT and CDR2 FQNNGV. This CDR3 contains 12 residues. This record comes from a study of chemoradiotherapy in HPV16-positive cancers. Findings and caveats of the study: For HPV16-positive patients, expanding HPV-responsive T cells associated with longer recurrence-free survival.

Produced via immunoSEQ multiplex PCR; TCRdb's table is partial and in-frame only. The sample has about 5,400 clones, roughly 85% seen once. The receptor was derived from a human donor with HPV-associated anogenital cancer. The rearrangement links TRBV11-2 to TRBJ2-3, with D possibly matching TRBD1 (5 bases). The starting material was tumor tissue, obtained from a patient who underwent chemoradiotherapy. CDR3 protein: CASSSGSDTQYF. DNA for the CDR3: TGTGCCAGCAGCTCAGGGTCAGATACGCAGTATTTT.